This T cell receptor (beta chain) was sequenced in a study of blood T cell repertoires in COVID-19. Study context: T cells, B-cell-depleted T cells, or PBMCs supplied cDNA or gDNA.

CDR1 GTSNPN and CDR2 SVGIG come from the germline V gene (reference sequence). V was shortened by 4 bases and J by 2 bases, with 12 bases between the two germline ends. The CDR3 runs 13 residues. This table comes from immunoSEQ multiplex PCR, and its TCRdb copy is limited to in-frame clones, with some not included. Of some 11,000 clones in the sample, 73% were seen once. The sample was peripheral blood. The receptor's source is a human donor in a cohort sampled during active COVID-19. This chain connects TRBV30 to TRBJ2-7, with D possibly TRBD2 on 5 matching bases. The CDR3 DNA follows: TGTGCCTGGACGTCCGGGGTCCCCTACGAGCAGTACTTC. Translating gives CAWTSGVPYEQYF.